These 10 T cell receptor beta chains were sequenced from one sample in a study of beta chain features in type 1 diabetes. The study reverse transcribed the entire isolated RNA, so it sequenced expressed TCRB transcripts. TCRdb keeps only in-frame clones here, not all; method: immunoSEQ multiplex PCR. The sample lists 120,000 to 150,000 clones; about 10% were seen once. Sequenced: naive CD4+ T cells from blood. The receptors originated from a man aged 18 to 35 in good health.

The chain links TRBV7-8 to TRBJ2-4, with 8 bases matching TRBD2. The CDR3 extends over 16 amino acids. After removal of 4 bases from V and 0 bases from J, the junction contained 5 bases not matched to a gene. Germline-derived CDR1 and CDR2 are SGHVS and FQNEAQ. In DNA form, the CDR3 reads TGTGCCAGCAGCTCCCGGGGGGGACTAGCCAAAAACATTCAGTACTTC. Its translation is CASSSRGGLAKNIQYF.

The chain has TRBV5-4 and TRBJ1-2; D perhaps matches TRBD1 (6 bases). Trimming removed 4 bases from V and 2 bases from J, with 15 bases in between. The CDR3 spans 15 residues. Germline CDR1 SGHNT, CDR2 YYREEE (reference sequence). The CDR3 here is CASSQDRTDNYGYTF. The CDR3 DNA follows: TGTGCCAGCAGCCAAGACAGGACAGACAACTATGGCTACACCTTC.

The J gene is TRBJ2-3, the V gene TRBV5-4; 12 bases are a match to TRBD2. V gave up 1 base and J gave up 4 bases; unmatched junction bases: 7. CDR1 and CDR2 from the germline V gene are SGHNT and YYREEE (reference sequence). This CDR3 has 17 residues. The CDR3 protein is CASSLYLAGGIADTQYF. CDR3 DNA: TGTGCCAGCAGCTTGTACCTAGCGGGGGGGATCGCAGATACGCAGTATTTT.

This chain joins TRBV7-2 and TRBJ2-7; 7 nucleotides line up with TRBD1. Looked up from germline, CDR1 is SGHTA and CDR2 is FQGNSA. V was clipped by 5 bases and J by 2 bases; unmatched bases: 3. This CDR3 is built from 13 residues. This chain's CDR3 is CASSPDRPYEQYF. The CDR3 nucleotides are TGTGCCAGCAGCCCGGACAGGCCCTACGAGCAGTACTTC. The full variable domain, completed using reference TRBV7-2 and TRBJ2-7, is GAGVSQSPSNKVTEKGKDVELRCDPISGHTALYWYRQSLGQGLEFLIYFQGNSAPDKSGLPSDRFSAERTGGSVSTLTIQRTQQEDSAVYLCASSPDRPYEQYFGPGTRLTVT.

This rearrangement joins TRBV19 to TRBJ1-5, with unresolved D. There are 15 residues in the CDR3. Germline assignment: CDR1 LNHDA and CDR2 SQIVND (reference sequence). With 3 bases removed from V and 3 bases from J, the gap between germline ends came to 12 bases. The CDR3 nucleotides are TGTGCCAGTAGTATTAGTCGAACCCCCAATCAGCCCCAGCATTTT. This sequence encodes CASSISRTPNQPQHF.

The rearrangement uses TRBV9 and TRBJ2-1, with 10 bases fitting TRBD2. The V segment lost 1 base and the J segment 6 bases; nucleotides outside the gene matches: 7. Germline loops: CDR1 SGDLS, CDR2 YYNGEE. The length of the CDR3 is 16 residues. The CDR3 sequence: CASSVLPSGGPNEQFF. In nucleotides, the CDR3 is TGTGCCAGCAGCGTACTTCCTAGCGGGGGTCCCAATGAGCAGTTCTTC.

This clone showed up just a few times. CDR3 in DNA: TGTGCCTGGAGTGGTTGGGCTGAAGGTTCACCCCTCCACTTT. Translated: CAWSGWAEGSPLHF. The chain combines TRBV30 with TRBJ1-6; D is uncertain. Germline values: CDR1 GTSNPN, CDR2 SVGIG (reference sequence). There are 14 residues in the CDR3. V was pared by 1 base and J by 9 bases, with 13 bases between.

This clone was seen only a few times. The chain recombines TRBV11-2 with TRBJ2-1; the D gene is possibly TRBD1 (6 bases). CDR3 size: 13 residues. Deletions cut 0 bases from V and 15 bases from J, with 15 bases between. Germline V gene sequence: CDR1 SGHAT, CDR2 FQNNGV. The DNA for the CDR3 is TGTGCCAGCAGCTTAGAGAACAGGGTAGGGCTGTTCTTC. Protein product: CASSLENRVGLFF.

This clone showed up just a few times. The chain employs TRBV5-1 and TRBJ1-2; D is unresolved. The CDR3 covers 12 residues. V shed 4 bases and J shed 3 bases, with 7 bases lying between them. Per the germline V gene, CDR1 is SGHRS and CDR2 is YFSETQ. CDR3 residues: CASSQTHYGYTF. The CDR3 DNA reads as TGCGCCAGCAGCCAAACACACTATGGCTACACCTTC.

This clone was counted a few times. This chain links TRBV27 with TRBJ2-5, with D possibly TRBD2 on 6 matching bases. Germline CDR1 reads MNHEY; CDR2 reads SMNVEV (reference sequence). Trimming took off 1 base at V and 5 bases at J, with 8 bases between the two ends. This CDR3 is 13 amino acids long. Here the CDR3 reads CASSLWGDETQYF. CDR3 nucleotide sequence: TGTGCCAGCAGTTTATGGGGGGATGAGACCCAGTACTTC.